This TCR beta chain appears in the sequencing data of a study of T cells in Graves' hyperthyroidism and ophthalmopathy. Study conclusions and caveats: From stable hyperthyroidism, ophthalmopathy was separated by a 13 V-J model.

RNA transcripts served as the template for amplifying TCR beta CDR3 regions. The HTBI primer set drove a first-round RT-PCR of the TCR CDR3. TCRdb fed the multiplex PCR reads into MiXCR, producing one record per CDR3 protein. The sample carries a few hundred thousand distinct CDR3 sequences, about 20% recorded once. The CDR3 has 14 residues. CDR1 and CDR2 from the germline V gene are SNHLY and FYNNEI. V lost 4 bases, J lost 3 bases, and 4 bases stayed unmatched. Exclusion of a patient resulted from uncontrolled infection, other autoimmune disease, pregnancy or lactation. Diagnoses were established using clinical symptoms, serum thyroxine and TRAb, thyroid ultrasound and orbital computed tomography. PBMCs were derived from around 10 ml fresh peripheral blood. This clonotype was seen many times. Its antigen is currently unknown.

Specimen: blood. The chain recombines TRBV2 with TRBJ2-3, with 7 positions matching TRBD2. The source of this sequence is a young man with Graves' ophthalmopathy. The CDR3 sequence is CASSVGRKTDTQYF. CDR3 nucleotides: TGTGCCAGCAGTGTCGGGAGGAAGACAGATACGCAGTATTTT.